This record concerns one T cell receptor beta chain sequence. No cognate antigen has been identified for it. There are no base qualities to consult, and no much larger clone falls within one base. The junction shows trimming of 5 bases on V and 6 bases on J, and the gene matches do not reach 18 bases of it. The CDR3 spans 19 residues, from the cysteine through the phenylalanine. Only the CDR3 region is kept as DNA, spanning 57 bases read in frame from base 1. CDR1 and CDR2 (SGHAT, FQDESV) derive from the germline V gene (reference sequence). RNA was extracted using the RNeasy kit, and roughly 0.5 to 1 microgram was reverse transcribed with random hexamers. TCR beta CDR3 regions were amplified with the immunoSEQ multiplex PCR assay covering 54 Vbeta and 13 Jbeta segments. Bias from PCR amplification was corrected by using a synthetic template baseline for primer optimization and for computational correction. Per the authors' processing: Reads were annotated to V, D and J genes per IMGT and analyzed with immunoSEQ Analyzer, keeping only productive sequences. Clonality was calculated as one minus the Shannon entropy normalized by log2 of the number of productive unique sequences. Public and private clones were assessed among the 100 most prevalent clones of each patient and control. Clones were defined as Susac-specific when absent from the healthy and MS cohorts, from fewer than 1,200 published viral clones and from other ImmuneACCESS disease sequences. TCRdb handled the public reads itself, with Q25 trimming in fastp and clone calling in MiXCR, and kept productive beta chains. Rows matching on CDR3 protein sequence are summarized as one entry with the most common DNA and genes. TCRdb's processing, not the authors' own work, is the source of the V and J calls. Across this sample there are 200,000 to 250,000 distinct CDR3 sequences, with 95% seen only once. The ten most abundant clones make up 0.08% to 0.095% of the sample.

High-throughput TCR beta sequencing profiled peripheral blood CD8+ and CD4+ T cells from healthy donors, Susac syndrome patients and multiple sclerosis patients. The multiple sclerosis controls were treatment-naive patients whose relapsing-remitting disease, either stable or active, fulfilled the revised McDonald criteria. Bulk CD8+ and CD4+ T cells were purified magnetically by negative isolation, whereas CD8+ TEMRA cells were enriched by FACS. Blood was collected in EDTA tubes and processed within 24 hours, with PBMCs isolated through density gradient centrifugation. PBMCs intended for TCR sequencing were cryopreserved in liquid nitrogen and thawed later in a water bath at 37 degrees C. Purity of sorted or isolated CD4+, CD8+ and CD8+ TEMRA cells was at least 90%. The data were obtained in a study of CD8 T cells in Susac syndrome (dated by TCRdb to between 2018 and 2021). Turning to the overall study: Repertoire sequencing was used to test whether CD8+ T cell activation and differentiation in Susac syndrome was antigen driven. Study-level results and caveats: The TCR sequencing and HLA analysis was acknowledged to have included a relatively small number of individuals.

This receptor was taken from a human donor with multiple sclerosis. The sample comprised CD4+ T cells from PBMCs. The chain employs TRBV11-1 and TRBJ2-3; TRBD2 fits 12 bases in the junction. The nucleotide sequence reads TGTGCCAGCAGCACCTGGCGGACTAGCGGGATAATACAAGCCGATACGCAGTATTTT. This yields the protein CASSTWRTSGIIQADTQYF.